The rows below give T cell receptor beta chains drawn from one sample of a study of CD8 T cells in acute hepatitis C reinfection. Assay used: immunoSEQ multiplex PCR; TCRdb lists only in-frame clones, some missing. The sample yields around 36,000 clones, 75% to 90% seen once. Sample: naive CD8+ T cells from PBMCs. The receptors come from a woman between 18 and 29 years old who spontaneously cleared hepatitis C infection. CDR3s include the opening cysteine and the closing phenylalanine or tryptophan. A D gene is named only where the DNA matches it firmly. Clone size is shown for a subset of rows, as once, few, many or a class of expanded clone.

V gene,J gene,clone size,D gene,CDR3 DNA,CDR3 protein
TRBV12-5,TRBJ2-7,.,TRBD2,TGTGCTAGTGGCCCCGGGGGGAACGAGCAGTACTTC,CASGPGGNEQYF
TRBV7-6,TRBJ2-1,.,TRBD2,TGTGCCAGCAGCCGGACTAGCGGGAGGACCGCCTCCTACAATGAGCAGTTCTTC,CASSRTSGRTASYNEQFF
TRBV4-1,TRBJ2-2,.,TRBD2,TGCGCCAGCAGCCCCGGGAGGGGACTAGCTCCCGGGGAGCTGTTTTTT,CASSPGRGLAPGELFF
TRBV6-1,TRBJ1-5,few,.,TGTGCCAGCAGTGCTAGGGGGGTGAGCAATCAGCCCCAGCATTTT,CASSARGVSNQPQHF
TRBV7-9,TRBJ2-2,.,TRBD1,TGTGCCAGCAGCTTATGGAGGCCGGGACAGGGAAGGACCGGGGAGCTGTTTTTT,CASSLWRPGQGRTGELFF
TRBV23-1,TRBJ1-1,.,.,TGCGCCAGCAGTCAATTACGACACCTTAACACTGAAGCTTTCTTT,CASSQLRHLNTEAFF
TRBV19,TRBJ2-7,once,.,TGTGCCAGTAGCATATTTTCGGGACCCTACGAGCAGTACTTC,CASSIFSGPYEQYF
TRBV12-5,TRBJ1-3,.,TRBD1,TGTGCTAGTGGTTTGGTACCCGGGACAGCCCTTTCAAACACCATATATTTT,CASGLVPGTALSNTIYF
TRBV11-3,TRBJ2-7,.,TRBD2,TGTGCCAGTAGGACTAGCAGGGAAGTCCTGAGCTCCTACGAGCAGTACTTC,CASRTSREVLSSYEQYF
TRBV9,TRBJ2-2,.,.,TGTGCCAGCAGCGCGGGATCTCGAGGGACCGGGGAGCTGTTTTTT,CASSAGSRGTGELFF
TRBV7-3,TRBJ2-1,.,TRBD1,TGTGCCAGCAGCTTAGGGGTTGGGGACAGTTCCTACAATGAGCAGTTCTTC,CASSLGVGDSSYNEQFF
TRBV10-3,TRBJ2-7,.,.,TGTGCCAGTCGGGACAACTACGAGCAGTACTTC,CASRDNYEQYF
TRBV27,TRBJ2-1,few,.,TGTGCCAGCAGTTTATCAATCCGGGCTAGCTTCCATGAGCAGTTCTTC,CASSLSIRASFHEQFF
TRBV28,TRBJ1-5,.,.,TGTGCCAGCAGTCCCACAGGGTCCCTCAATCAGCCCCAGCATTTT,CASSPTGSLNQPQHF
TRBV27,TRBJ2-7,.,.,TGTGCCAGCAGTTTTAGCAGGAATGGCGAGCAGTACTTC,CASSFSRNGEQYF
TRBV7-9,TRBJ2-2,few,.,TGTGCCAGCACCCATCATGCCGTAAACCACTGGGAGCTGTTTTTT,CASTHHAVNHWELFF
TRBV5-5,TRBJ2-7,once,TRBD2,TGTGCCAGCAGCTTGACGGGACTAGCGGGAGTAGACGAGCAGTACTTC,CASSLTGLAGVDEQYF
TRBV5-1,TRBJ2-1,.,.,TGCGCCAGCAGCCATGGGGTGAGCTCCTACAATGAGCAGTTCTTC,CASSHGVSSYNEQFF
TRBV9,TRBJ2-2,once,.,TGTGCCAGCAGCCCCCGTTGGGAGCTGTTTTTT,CASSPRWELFF
TRBV13,TRBJ1-2,.,TRBD1,TGTGCCAGCAGCCGACAGGGGATGAATGGCTACACCTTC,CASSRQGMNGYTF
TRBV7-9,TRBJ2-7,.,TRBD1,TGTGCCAGCAGCACCGGACAGGGCGTCTACGAGCAGTACTTC,CASSTGQGVYEQYF
TRBV10-3,TRBJ2-1,.,TRBD2,TGTGCCATCAGTGACCCGACTAGCGAGACCTACAATGAGCAGTTCTTC,CAISDPTSETYNEQFF
TRBV7-2,TRBJ2-3,few,.,TGTGCCAGCAGCCTTCTCACAGATACGCAGTATTTT,CASSLLTDTQYF
TRBV2,TRBJ2-3,.,TRBD2,TGTGCCAGCAGTCCGACTAGCCCCACAGATACGCAGTATTTT,CASSPTSPTDTQYF
TRBV16,TRBJ2-7,.,TRBD2,TGTGCCAGCAGTCCAGGCTGGACTAGCGGGAGTCACGAGCAGTACTTC,CASSPGWTSGSHEQYF
TRBV29-1,TRBJ2-5,.,.,TGCAGCGTTGATCGGGGGCAAGAGACCCAGTACTTC,CSVDRGQETQYF
TRBV5-4,TRBJ2-5,once,.,TGTGCCAGCAGCTTTGGCAGCCATCAAGAGACCCAGTACTTC,CASSFGSHQETQYF
TRBV2,TRBJ2-1,.,.,TGTGCCAGATGGGCGGACAGTTACAATGAGCAGTTCTTC,CARWADSYNEQFF
TRBV6-1,TRBJ2-1,.,.,TGTGCCAGCAGTGTTAATGAGCAGTTCTTC,CASSVNEQFF
TRBV11-1,TRBJ2-7,.,.,TGTGCCAGCAGCCCCGGGTTGATCTCCTACGAGCAGTACTTC,CASSPGLISYEQYF
TRBV5-1,TRBJ1-1,.,.,TGCGCCAGCAGCTTGGAGGGGCCCACCCCTGAAGCTTTCTTT,CASSLEGPTPEAFF
TRBV9,TRBJ2-3,.,.,TGTGCCAGCAGCGTAGAAAGGGCCCGCACAGATACGCAGTATTTT,CASSVERARTDTQYF
TRBV4-1,TRBJ2-7,.,.,TGCGCCAGCAGCCCGGCTACGGCGGGACAGCAGTACTTC,CASSPATAGQQYF
TRBV27,TRBJ1-5,.,.,TGTGCCAGCAGTTTATCGGCGACGCCCCCTAATCAGCCCCAGCATTTT,CASSLSATPPNQPQHF
TRBV18,TRBJ2-1,.,.,TGTGCCAGCTCACCAAATGGCCGCCATGAGCAGTTCTTC,CASSPNGRHEQFF
TRBV4-1,TRBJ1-1,.,.,TGCGCCAGCAGCCAGTACCAGAACACTGAAGCTTTCTTT,CASSQYQNTEAFF
TRBV29-1,TRBJ2-3,.,.,TGCAGCGTTGTTTTGCCGCTTCCAGATACGCAGTATTTT,CSVVLPLPDTQYF
TRBV11-3,TRBJ2-1,.,TRBD2,TGTGCCAGCAGCTTAGAACTAGCGGGCAATGAGCAGTTCTTC,CASSLELAGNEQFF
TRBV29-1,TRBJ2-7,.,.,TGCAGCGTTGAAGTTCGAGCGGCGATCTCCTACGAGCAGTACTTC,CSVEVRAAISYEQYF
TRBV27,TRBJ2-3,.,.,TGTGCCAGCAGTTCCCCGTTGGGCCAGGGGGGGCCGGGACTCAACACAGATACGCAGTATTTT,CASSSPLGQGGPGLNTDTQYF
TRBV7-3,TRBJ2-1,.,.,TGTGCCAGCAGCTTAACGTCGTCTGTCTACAATGAGCAGTTCTTC,CASSLTSSVYNEQFF
TRBV14,TRBJ2-1,.,.,TGTGCCAGCAGCCGGGCTCTTCGTAACAATGAGCAGTTCTTC,CASSRALRNNEQFF
TRBV27,TRBJ2-1,.,.,TGTGCCAGCCGAGGTTTGTCAACAGGAACCTACAATGAGCAGTTCTTC,CASRGLSTGTYNEQFF
TRBV4-1,TRBJ2-7,.,.,TGCGCCAGCAGCCAACGGTTAGTGGGTTACGAGCAGTACTTC,CASSQRLVGYEQYF
TRBV4-1,TRBJ1-1,.,.,TGCGCCAGCAATCCCAATAAGGGGGTGAACACTGAAGCTTTCTTT,CASNPNKGVNTEAFF